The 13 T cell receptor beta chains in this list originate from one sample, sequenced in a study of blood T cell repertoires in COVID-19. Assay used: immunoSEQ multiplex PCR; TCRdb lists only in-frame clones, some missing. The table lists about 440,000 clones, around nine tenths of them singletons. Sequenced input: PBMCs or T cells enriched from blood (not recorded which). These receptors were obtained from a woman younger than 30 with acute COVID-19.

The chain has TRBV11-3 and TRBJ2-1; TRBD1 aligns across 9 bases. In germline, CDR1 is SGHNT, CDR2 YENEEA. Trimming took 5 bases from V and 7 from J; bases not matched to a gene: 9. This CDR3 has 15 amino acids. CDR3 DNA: TGTGCCAGCAGCATCAAGGGACAGGGAAGGAATGAGCAGTTCTTC. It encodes CASSIKGQGRNEQFF.

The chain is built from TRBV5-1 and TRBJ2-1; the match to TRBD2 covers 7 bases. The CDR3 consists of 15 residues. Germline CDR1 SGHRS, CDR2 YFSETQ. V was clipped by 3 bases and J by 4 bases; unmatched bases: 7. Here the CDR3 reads CASSSRSGAYNEQFF. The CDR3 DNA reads TGCGCCAGCAGCTCCCGAAGCGGGGCATACAATGAGCAGTTCTTC.

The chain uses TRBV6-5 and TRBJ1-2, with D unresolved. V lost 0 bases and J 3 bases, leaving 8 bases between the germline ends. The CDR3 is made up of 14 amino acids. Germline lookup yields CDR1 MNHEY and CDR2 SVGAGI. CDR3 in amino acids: CASSYSSVDYGYTF. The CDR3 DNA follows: TGTGCCAGCAGTTACTCGTCGGTTGACTATGGCTACACCTTC.

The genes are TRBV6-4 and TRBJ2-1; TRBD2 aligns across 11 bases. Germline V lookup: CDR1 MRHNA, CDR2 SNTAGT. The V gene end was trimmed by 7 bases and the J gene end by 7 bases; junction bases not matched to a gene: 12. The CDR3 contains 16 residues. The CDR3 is CASNPLAGGAWNEQFF. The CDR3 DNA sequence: TGTGCCAGCAATCCGTTAGCGGGAGGGGCCTGGAATGAGCAGTTCTTC.

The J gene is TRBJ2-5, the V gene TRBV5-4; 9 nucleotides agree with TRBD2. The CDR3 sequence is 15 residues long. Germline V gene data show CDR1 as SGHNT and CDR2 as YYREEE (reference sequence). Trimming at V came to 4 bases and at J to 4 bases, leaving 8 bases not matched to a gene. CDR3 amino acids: CASSPRAGGRETQYF. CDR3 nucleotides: TGTGCCAGCAGCCCAAGGGCGGGGGGGCGAGAGACCCAGTACTTC.

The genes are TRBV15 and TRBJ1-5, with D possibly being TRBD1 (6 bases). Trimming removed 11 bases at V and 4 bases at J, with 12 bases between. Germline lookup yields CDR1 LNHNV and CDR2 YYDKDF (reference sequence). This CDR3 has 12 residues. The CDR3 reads CAVGTLNQPQHF. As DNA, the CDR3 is TGTGCCGTCGGGACACTTAATCAGCCCCAGCATTTT.

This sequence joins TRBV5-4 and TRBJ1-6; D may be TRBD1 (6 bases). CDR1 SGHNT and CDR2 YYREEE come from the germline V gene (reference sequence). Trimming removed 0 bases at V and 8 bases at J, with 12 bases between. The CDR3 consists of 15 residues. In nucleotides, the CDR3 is TGTGCCAGCAGCTTGGGCAGGGGTTCGGATTCACCCCTCCACTTT. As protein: CASSLGRGSDSPLHF.

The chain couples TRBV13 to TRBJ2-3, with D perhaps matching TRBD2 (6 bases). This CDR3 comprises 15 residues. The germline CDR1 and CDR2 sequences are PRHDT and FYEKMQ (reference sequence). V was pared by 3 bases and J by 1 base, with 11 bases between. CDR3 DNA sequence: TGTGCCAGCAGCTTGGGCGGGGTACGCACAGATACGCAGTATTTT. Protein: CASSLGGVRTDTQYF.

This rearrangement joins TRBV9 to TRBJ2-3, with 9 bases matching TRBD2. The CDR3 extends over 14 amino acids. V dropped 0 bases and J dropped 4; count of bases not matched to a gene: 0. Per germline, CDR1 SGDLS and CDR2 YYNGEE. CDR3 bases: TGTGCCAGCAGCGTAGAGCGGGGGGCAGATACGCAGTATTTT. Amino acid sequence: CASSVERGADTQYF.

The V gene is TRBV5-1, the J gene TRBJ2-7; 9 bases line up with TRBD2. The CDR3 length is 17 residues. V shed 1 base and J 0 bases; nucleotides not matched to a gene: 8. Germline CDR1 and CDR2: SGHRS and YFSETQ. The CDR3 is CASSLTPLAGSSYEQYF. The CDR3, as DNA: TGCGCCAGCAGCTTGACTCCCCTAGCGGGGAGCTCCTACGAGCAGTACTTC.

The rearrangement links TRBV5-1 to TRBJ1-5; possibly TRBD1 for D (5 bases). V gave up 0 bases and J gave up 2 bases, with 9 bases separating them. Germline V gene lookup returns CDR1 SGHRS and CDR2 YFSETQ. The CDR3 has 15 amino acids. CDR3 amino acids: CASSLEGGGNQPQHF. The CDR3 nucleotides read TGCGCCAGCAGCTTGGAAGGAGGGGGCAATCAGCCCCAGCATTTT.

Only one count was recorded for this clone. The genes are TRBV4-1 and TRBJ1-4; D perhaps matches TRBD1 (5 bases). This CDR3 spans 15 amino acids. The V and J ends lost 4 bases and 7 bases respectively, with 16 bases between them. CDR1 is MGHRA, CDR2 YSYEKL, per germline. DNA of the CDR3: TGCGCCAGCAGCCCAAAAACAGGAGATGTTGAAAAACTGTTTTTT. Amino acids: CASSPKTGDVEKLFF.

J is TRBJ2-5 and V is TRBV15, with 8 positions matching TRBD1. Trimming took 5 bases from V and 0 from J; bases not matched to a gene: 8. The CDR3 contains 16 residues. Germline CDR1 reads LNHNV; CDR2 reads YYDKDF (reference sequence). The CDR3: CATSLTGAPYQETQYF. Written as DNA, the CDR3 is TGTGCCACCAGCTTGACAGGGGCGCCGTACCAAGAGACCCAGTACTTC. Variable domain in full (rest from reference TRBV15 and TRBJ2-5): DAMVIQNPRYQVTQFGKPVTLSCSQTLNHNVMYWYQQKSSQAPKLLFHYYDKDFNNEADTPDNFQSRRPNTSFCFLDIRSPGLGDTAMYLCATSLTGAPYQETQYFGPGTRLLVL.